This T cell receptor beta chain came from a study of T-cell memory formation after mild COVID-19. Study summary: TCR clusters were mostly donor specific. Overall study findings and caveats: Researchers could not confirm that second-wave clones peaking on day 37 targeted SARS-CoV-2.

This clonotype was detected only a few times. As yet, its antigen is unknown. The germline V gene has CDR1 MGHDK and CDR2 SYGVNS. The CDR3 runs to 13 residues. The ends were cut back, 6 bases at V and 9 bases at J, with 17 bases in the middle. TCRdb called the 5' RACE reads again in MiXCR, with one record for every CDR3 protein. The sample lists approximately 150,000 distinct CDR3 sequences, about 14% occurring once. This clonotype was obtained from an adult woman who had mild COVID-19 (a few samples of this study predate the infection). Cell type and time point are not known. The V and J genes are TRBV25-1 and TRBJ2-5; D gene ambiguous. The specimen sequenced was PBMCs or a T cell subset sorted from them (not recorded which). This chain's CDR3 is CASSGAVGPAQYF. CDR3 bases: TGTGCCAGCAGCGGCGCGGTGGGCCCAGCCCAGTACTTC.